This entry is about one T cell receptor beta chain. Its cognate antigen has yet to be identified. Within one base of it there is no much larger clone, and no base qualities were kept. Libraries came from PCR. The reads were generated on an Illumina HiSeq 2500. To reduce PCR and sequencing biases, unique molecular identifiers were incorporated into the TCR beta cDNA libraries. Roughly 500,000 cDNA molecules were obtained for every 1 to 10 million input T cells, so each molecule roughly corresponded to one T cell. The patient libraries were prepared and sequenced using the same protocol as the earlier healthy control dataset. Within a given batch, samples were prepared together, multiplexed and sequenced on the same HiSeq lane. In the original analysis: Raw barcoded reads were processed with MIGEC, discarding single-read molecular identifier groups before consensus assembly and CDR3 extraction. VDJtools was used for post-analysis of the clonotype tables, with diversity normalized by down-sampling every dataset to the smallest sample size. To correct batch-related cross-sample contamination, repertoire overlap clustering matched CDR3 amino acid sequences but not nucleotide sequences. The public reads were quality trimmed at Q25 with fastp and then assembled into clones with MiXCR by TCRdb, keeping productive beta chains. Each entry merges the rows of one CDR3 protein and shows their most common DNA and genes. The V and J calls, along with clone size, are taken from TCRdb and not from the paper's own processing. The sample table shows 650,000 to 850,000 distinct CDR3 sequences, and 53% are seen once. The biggest ten clones account for under 6% of the sample.

To demonstrate the VDJtools post-analysis software, TCR beta repertoires were profiled from the peripheral blood of about 13 young patients with multiple sclerosis. The multiple sclerosis patients were children and adolescents ranging in age from roughly 6 to 16 years. The data originate from a study of post-analysis software for immune sequencing data (dated by TCRdb to the mid-2010s). Turning to the overall study: Disease courses on record covered relapsing-remitting, secondary progressive and progressive-relapsing multiple sclerosis, though some patients had no subtype annotation. A subset of samples was prepared in parallel using single-end sample barcoding, then pooled and co-amplified after Illumina adapter ligation. Patient repertoires were compared against 11 to 12 previously published healthy control repertoires from donors aged roughly 6 to 28 years. General study outcomes and caveats: Direct clustering with F measure revealed strong co-clustering of samples prepared in the same batch, which led to a batch-effect correction. The multiple sclerosis patient group was slightly younger than the control group. Normalized Chao1 diversity was significantly lower in multiple sclerosis patients than controls, suggesting substantial peripheral T-cell clonal expansion. Patients showed significantly higher frequencies than controls for 4 or 5 TRBV segments, among them TRBV5-6, TRBV5-1 and TRBV20-1.

Sequences DFQATT (CDR1) and SNEGSKA (CDR2) are obtained from the germline V gene (reference sequence). V is pruned by 3 bases and J by 5 bases, leaving 10 bases of the junction without a gene match. The CDR3 runs 15 amino acids, cysteine and phenylalanine included. Only CDR3 DNA remains: 45 bases, in frame from the first base. Sequenced material: blood. The V and J genes are TRBV20-1 and TRBJ2-5, and TRBD2 matches 9 of the central bases. The sequence was obtained from a girl aged 5-17 years with multiple sclerosis. The nucleotides read TGCAGTGCTAGCGGGCTAGCGGGGAGTTCGGAGACCCAGTACTTC. This encodes CSASGLAGSSETQYF.